This TCR beta chain derives from a study of cytomegalovirus exposure and HLA in healthy donors. Points from the study as a whole: Upon later analysis, TCR association rates were observed to vary by HLA locus, being highest for DRB1 and lowest for HLA-C. Later analysis showed most CMV-associated TCR beta chains appearing HLA-restricted.

This PCR relied on a set of 60 Vbeta primers and 13 Jbeta primers. The repertoire was sequenced with immunoSEQ multiplex PCR; TCRdb's copy has only in-frame clones and lacks some. In the table there are roughly 77,000 clones, less than 80% of which are singletons. Note on this clone: Its antigen remains unknown.

Germline CDR1 is SEHNR and CDR2 is FQNEAQ (reference sequence). The CDR3 is 16 amino acids. V lost 1 base to trimming and J lost 5 bases; unmatched junction nucleotides: 4. Input material: PBMCs. This sequence was found in a woman aged 40 to 50 in good health and CMV-seropositive. The chain links TRBV7-9 to TRBJ2-1, with 11 positions matching TRBD2. The CDR3 DNA reads as TGTGCCAGCAGCTTAGTACTAGCGGGGGATCACAATGAGCAGTTCTTC. This gives the protein CASSLVLAGDHNEQFF.